This is a list of T cell receptor beta chains from one sample in a study of T cell responses to AZD1222 COVID-19 vaccine. Produced via immunoSEQ multiplex PCR; TCRdb's table is partial and in-frame only. The repertoire consists of around 270,000 clones, with 90% to 95% occurring once and the leading ten covering 0.5% to 0.7%. Material: peripheral blood, obtained 28 days after the second AZD1222 dose. These receptors were collected from an adult who received the AZD1222 COVID-19 vaccine. CDR3s leave out the opening cysteine and the closing phenylalanine or tryptophan.

V,length,J,CDR3
TRBV19,10,TRBJ2-7,ASSARTGEQY
TRBV9,13,TRBJ1-3,ASGRGPGTGNTIY
TRBV6-5,11,TRBJ1-2,ASKPAGDYGYT
TRBV9,13,TRBJ2-3,ASRKGLAGEDTQY
TRBV9,14,TRBJ2-1,ASSVGVPSSYNEQF
TRBV7-8,12,TRBJ2-7,ASSLAGGHYEQY
TRBV7-9,10,TRBJ2-1,ASSWAVNEQF
TRBV5-4,12,TRBJ1-2,ASSLQVPGNGYT
TRBV10-3,12,TRBJ2-5,AISDPGLRETQY
TRBV3-1/TRBV3-2,13,TRBJ1-5,ASSQAGMGNQPQH
TRBV6-2/TRBV6-3,15,TRBJ2-1,ASSLTGTSGGAGEQF
TRBV27,12,TRBJ1-1,ASSFSGVNTEAF
TRBV5-4,11,TRBJ1-6,ASSWTGRSPLH
TRBV28,12,TRBJ1-5,ASSLGLSNQPQH
TRBV7-2,9,TRBJ1-2,ASSLAYGYT
TRBV6-5,13,TRBJ2-7,ASSYSGGSTYEQY
TRBV5-1,14,TRBJ2-2,ASSLEGTSGTGELF
TRBV5-1,13,TRBJ1-6,ASSLAQGENSPLH
TRBV21-1,14,TRBJ2-7,ASTQQRGGFPYEQY
TRBV10-3,14,TRBJ2-7,AISGTSGGPTYEQY
TRBV7-3,14,TRBJ2-3,ASSLGRTGGQDTQY
TRBV5-1,12,TRBJ2-7,ASSLGHSFLEQY
TRBV13,12,TRBJ1-2,ASSRRQGAYGYT
TRBV3-1/TRBV3-2,10,TRBJ2-1,ASSHGYNEQF
TRBV21-1,16,TRBJ2-3,ASSAVPGASGDLYTQY
TRBV19,12,TRBJ2-5,ASRGSASERTQY
TRBV28,9,TRBJ2-7,ASKSAVEQY
TRBV27,12,TRBJ1-1,ASSAHGWDTEAF
TRBV6-5,14,TRBJ2-7,ASSYSTGESSYEQY
TRBV6-5,12,TRBJ2-5,ASRLDSSAETQY
TRBV25-1,13,TRBJ1-1,ASRSVGRGATEAF
TRBV6-6,13,TRBJ1-6,ASSPITGFGSPLH
TRBV9,11,TRBJ2-7,ASSVENWGEQY
TRBV18,13,TRBJ1-1,ASSPRDLGVTEAF
TRBV2,15,TRBJ2-5,ASSLAGAHTGGGTQY
TRBV19,13,TRBJ2-1,ASSIGRNTYNEQF
TRBV18,15,TRBJ2-7,ASSPLGQGLSSYEQY
TRBV28,14,TRBJ2-2,ASSFPPVTVTGELF
TRBV30,15,TRBJ2-1,AWSHPGGGGPYNEQF
TRBV5-6,9,TRBJ2-1,ASRSTAEQF
TRBV10-1,12,TRBJ2-7,ASSELKDGYEQY
TRBV7-3,11,TRBJ2-5,ASSPGIRETQY
TRBV7-9,14,TRBJ1-6,ASSLPSGPYNSPLH
TRBV28,10,TRBJ2-7,ASSLLGYEQY